These 27 T cell receptor beta chains came from one sample sequenced in a study of blood T cell repertoires in COVID-19. Profiled with immunoSEQ multiplex PCR; TCRdb holds only in-frame clones, not every one. This table has approximately 240,000 clones, 70% to 90% appearing once. Sequencing was carried out using peripheral blood. The source of these receptors is a woman aged 55-69 years with active or convalescent COVID-19.

The chain employs TRBV28 and TRBJ1-2; maybe TRBD1 (5 bases). CDR1 and CDR2 from the germline V gene are MDHEN and SYDVKM. There are 13 residues in the CDR3. Trimming left V 7 bases short and J 2 bases short, with 11 bases between. This chain's CDR3 is CASTFGGNYGYTF. CDR3 sequence (DNA): TGTGCCAGCACCTTTGGGGGGAACTATGGCTACACCTTC.

DNA for the CDR3: TGTGCCAGCAGTTTGGAGGGGTTTGGTGGCTACACCTTC. It specifies CASSLEGFGGYTF. The V call is TRBV27, the J call TRBJ1-2, with D possibly TRBD1 on 5 matching bases. The germline gives CDR1 MNHEY, CDR2 SMNVEV (reference sequence). The CDR3 has 13 amino acids. V dropped 3 bases and J dropped 7 bases, with 12 bases sitting between them.

J is TRBJ2-3 and V is TRBV11-2, with TRBD1 identical over 8 bases. The CDR3 sequence is 15 residues long. The V gene end was trimmed by 0 bases and the J gene end by 4 bases; junction bases not matched to a gene: 3. In germline, CDR1 is SGHAT, CDR2 FQNNGV. CDR3 DNA: TGTGCCAGCAGCTTAGAATGGACAGGGTCAGATACGCAGTATTTT. It is translated as CASSLEWTGSDTQYF.

The V call is TRBV19, the J call TRBJ2-1, with a weak D call TRBD2 (6 bases). This CDR3 is 11 amino acids long. Trimming removed 6 bases from V and 16 bases from J, with 16 bases in between. Germline V gene data show CDR1 as LNHDA and CDR2 as SQIVND (reference sequence). The CDR3 DNA reads TGTGCCAGTAGCCGGGACGGAGGGAAATTCTTC. Its protein product is CASSRDGGKFF.

V and J are TRBV4-1 and TRBJ1-1, with unresolved D. This CDR3 is built from 20 residues. Trimming stripped 0 bases from V and 1 base from J, with 24 bases between. In germline, CDR1 is MGHRA, CDR2 YSYEKL. The DNA for the CDR3 is TGCGCCAGCAGCCAAGAACGAGCATCCTATAGAAGAGCGTCGAACACTGAAGCTTTCTTT. Protein: CASSQERASYRRASNTEAFF.

The rearrangement uses TRBV29-1 and TRBJ2-6; TRBD1 agrees at 9 bases. The CDR3 extends over 17 amino acids. Trimming removed 7 bases from V and 4 bases from J; junction bases left unmatched: 14. CDR1 is SQVTM and CDR2 is ANQGSEA in the germline V gene. The CDR3 nucleotides read TGCAGCGCCGCAGCCGGGACAGGGAGGACCGGGGCCAACGTCCTGACTTTC. Translated: CSAAAGTGRTGANVLTF.

A few counts support this clone. V gene TRBV19 combines with J gene TRBJ1-6, with 8 bases identical to TRBD1. The CDR3 loop spans 14 amino acids. Germline V gene data show CDR1 as LNHDA and CDR2 as SQIVND (reference sequence). Trimming at V came to 7 bases and at J to 5 bases, leaving 4 bases not matched to a gene. The CDR3 DNA sequence: TGTGCCAGTAAGGGGACAGGAGATAATTCACCCCTCCACTTT. Translation gives CASKGTGDNSPLHF.

This chain connects TRBV6-1 to TRBJ1-6; 8 bases agree with TRBD1. Germline lookup yields CDR1 MNHNS and CDR2 SASEGT. V trimming: 4 bases; J trimming: 7 bases; junction bases outside the gene matches: 9. The CDR3 loop spans 16 amino acids. The CDR3 DNA sequence: TGTGCCAGCAGTGCAGAGACAGGGGCTTCAAATTCACCCCTCCACTTT. It translates to CASSAETGASNSPLHF.

V is TRBV6-5 and J is TRBJ2-2; TRBD1 might be the D (5 bases). The CDR3 runs 14 residues. Trimming removed 6 bases from V and 1 base from J, with 9 bases in between. CDR1 is MNHEY and CDR2 is SVGAGI in the germline V gene. The CDR3 nucleotides read TGTGCCAGCAGGACTGACAGGAACACCGGGGAGCTGTTTTTT. Translation gives CASRTDRNTGELFF.

The chain carries TRBV5-1 and TRBJ2-5; 9 bases are a match to TRBD2. The length of the CDR3 is 15 residues. The germline gives CDR1 SGHRS, CDR2 YFSETQ. V trimming: 0 bases; J trimming: 4 bases; junction bases outside the gene matches: 4. The chain's CDR3 is CASSLVASGIETQYF. In DNA form, the CDR3 reads TGCGCCAGCAGCTTGGTTGCTAGCGGGATAGAGACCCAGTACTTC.

The chain uses TRBV5-1 and TRBJ2-7, with D possibly being TRBD1 (5 bases). There are 15 residues in the CDR3. Deletions cut 0 bases from V and 7 bases from J, with 17 bases between. CDR1 is SGHRS, CDR2 YFSETQ, per germline. In DNA form, the CDR3 reads TGCGCCAGCAGCTTGGAAGGGGTCGGCGTTTGGGAGCAGTACTTC. Amino acids: CASSLEGVGVWEQYF. The variable domain in full, completed from reference TRBV5-1 and TRBJ2-7, reads KAGVTQTPRYLIKTRGQQVTLSCSPISGHRSVSWYQQTPGQGLQFLFEYFSETQRNKGNFPGRFSGRQFSNSRSEMNVSTLELGDSALYLCASSLEGVGVWEQYFGPGTRLTVT.

This CDR3 is CSGPKTNNEQFF. The CDR3 DNA is TGCAGCGGCCCAAAGACTAACAATGAGCAGTTCTTC. The rearrangement joins TRBV29-1 to TRBJ2-1, with a tentative D call TRBD2 (5 bases). Trimming shortened V by 7 bases and J by 5 bases, and 12 bases separated the two germline ends. The CDR3 extends over 12 amino acids. CDR1 is SQVTM and CDR2 is ANQGSEA in the germline V gene.

This chain uses TRBV5-1 with TRBJ1-2; TRBD1 matches 8 bases. Germline CDR1 SGHRS, CDR2 YFSETQ. V gave up 3 bases and J gave up 4 bases; unmatched junction bases: 8. This CDR3 is built from 15 residues. CDR3 in DNA: TGCGCCAGCAGCTCCCAGCAGGGGGCTCGCTATGGCTACACCTTC. It specifies CASSSQQGARYGYTF.

This clone has a single count. The gene calls are TRBV5-1 and TRBJ1-2; 9 bases are shared with TRBD1. There are 14 residues in the CDR3. J was trimmed by 6 bases and V by 3 bases; bases with no gene match: 6. Germline lookup yields CDR1 SGHRS and CDR2 YFSETQ. The CDR3 here is CASSSGQGNDGYTF. CDR3 bases: TGCGCCAGCAGCTCCGGACAGGGGAATGATGGCTACACCTTC.

V gene TRBV9 combines with J gene TRBJ2-1; a possible D gene is TRBD2 (6 bases). Trimming stripped 4 bases from V and 5 bases from J, with 16 bases between. The germline V gene has CDR1 SGDLS and CDR2 YYNGEE. The CDR3 is 15 residues long. CDR3 protein: CASSPRLVRDNEQFF. CDR3 DNA sequence: TGTGCCAGCAGCCCCCGACTAGTACGAGACAATGAGCAGTTCTTC. Filled out from reference TRBV9 and TRBJ2-1, the complete variable domain reads DSGVTQTPKHLITATGQRVTLRCSPRSGDLSVYWYQQSLDQGLQFLIQYYNGEERAKGNILERFSAQQFPDLHSELNLSSLELGDSALYFCASSPRLVRDNEQFFGPGTRLTVL.

The rearrangement uses TRBV6-6 and TRBJ1-1, with D possibly matching TRBD1 (5 bases). Looked up from germline, CDR1 is MNHNY and CDR2 is SVGAGI (reference sequence). The CDR3 is 13 residues long. Trimming took 2 bases from V and 4 from J, leaving 8 bases between them. CDR3 coding DNA: TGTGCCAGCAGTTACGGAGGGGTCACTGAAGCTTTCTTT. Translated: CASSYGGVTEAFF.

V is TRBV10-2 and J is TRBJ2-7; maybe TRBD1 (6 bases). The length of the CDR3 is 12 residues. The germline CDR1 and CDR2 sequences are WSHSY and SAAADI. V was trimmed by 8 bases and J by 3 bases, leaving 11 bases between them. CDR3: CASRDKDYEQYF. The CDR3 DNA reads TGCGCCAGCCGGGACAAAGACTACGAGCAGTACTTC.

This sequence joins TRBV12-3 or TRBV12-4 and TRBJ2-4, with D uncertain. This CDR3 is built from 13 residues. The ends were cut back, 3 bases at V and 7 bases at J, with 10 bases in the middle. CDR3 in amino acids: CASSFGIGNIQYF. In DNA form, the CDR3 reads TGTGCCAGCAGTTTTGGCATCGGGAACATTCAGTACTTC.

This chain uses TRBV5-4 with TRBJ1-3; TRBD1 matches 7 bases. The CDR3 spans 15 residues. In germline, CDR1 is SGHNT, CDR2 YYREEE (reference sequence). V shed 3 bases and J 2 bases; nucleotides not matched to a gene: 5. The CDR3 region is CASSSLGGTGNTIYF. The CDR3 coding sequence is TGTGCCAGCAGCTCCCTAGGGGGCACTGGAAACACCATATATTTT.

On this clone: The sample carries other DNA sequences with the same CDR3. This rearrangement joins TRBV19 to TRBJ1-1; D is perhaps TRBD1 (5 bases). The germline V gene has CDR1 LNHDA and CDR2 SQIVND (reference sequence). This CDR3 is 13 amino acids long. Trimming stripped 7 bases from V and 0 bases from J, with 9 bases between. The chain's CDR3 is CASTQGLNTEAFF. In DNA, the CDR3 is TGTGCCAGTACTCAGGGTTTGAACACTGAAGCTTTCTTT.

The rearrangement joins TRBV5-1 to TRBJ2-3; D is ambiguous. Trimming cost V 0 bases and J 4 bases, with 9 bases left between them. The CDR3 totals 14 residues. From germline, CDR1 is SGHRS and CDR2 YFSETQ. The CDR3 spells CASSLELAADTQYF. CDR3 nucleotide sequence: TGCGCCAGCAGCTTGGAATTAGCCGCAGATACGCAGTATTTT.

The J gene is TRBJ1-2, the V gene TRBV28; TRBD1 agrees at 7 bases. The length of the CDR3 is 16 residues. The germline V gene has CDR1 MDHEN and CDR2 SYDVKM. V dropped 3 bases and J dropped 3; count of bases not matched to a gene: 10. The DNA for the CDR3 is TGTGCCAGCAGTTTGTACAGGGGTAGTCTAGACTATGGCTACACCTTC. Residues: CASSLYRGSLDYGYTF.

The chain couples TRBV18 to TRBJ1-1; 10 nucleotides match TRBD1. J gave up 6 bases and V 5 bases, and 6 bases lay outside the gene matches. The CDR3 loop spans 14 amino acids. CDR1 and CDR2 (germline): KGHSH, LQKENI. CDR3 protein: CASSNRDRGSEAFF. The CDR3 coding sequence is TGTGCCAGCTCAAACCGGGACAGGGGTTCTGAAGCTTTCTTT.

The rearrangement joins TRBV7-2 to TRBJ2-5; 11 bases agree with TRBD2. Germline V lookup: CDR1 SGHTA, CDR2 FQGNSA. The ends lost 3 bases at V and 4 bases at J; junction bases unmatched: 10. This CDR3 region has 17 residues. CDR3 nucleotides: TGTGCCAGCAGCTTTCCTCGTAGCGGGGGGGCCCGAGAGACCCAGTACTTC. Translating gives CASSFPRSGGARETQYF.

The chain links TRBV5-8 to TRBJ1-1; D gene uncertain. V was shortened by 1 base and J by 6 bases, with 4 bases between the two germline ends. The CDR3 is made up of 11 amino acids. CDR1 SGHTS and CDR2 YDEGEE come from the germline V gene. CDR3 residues: CASSLIAEAFF. The CDR3 DNA reads TGTGCCAGCAGCTTGATAGCTGAAGCTTTCTTT.

V is TRBV28 and J is TRBJ2-7, with D perhaps TRBD1 (6 bases). Trimming shortened V by 6 bases and J by 0 bases, and 30 bases separated the two germline ends. Germline V gene data show CDR1 as MDHEN and CDR2 as SYDVKM. The CDR3 contains 20 residues. The CDR3 reads CASRPPRRDTRPSASYEQYV. The CDR3 nucleotides are TGTGCCAGCAGGCCCCCCCGCCGGGACACCCGACCATCAGCCTCCTACGAGCAGTACGTC.

The chain joins TRBV7-2 to TRBJ2-6, with D unresolved. V was cut by 1 base and J by 0 bases, with 10 bases left in between. Germline-derived CDR1 and CDR2 are SGHTA and FQGNSA. This CDR3 is 17 amino acids long. This CDR3 is CASSLGAPHSGANVLTF. Written as DNA, the CDR3 is TGTGCCAGCAGCTTAGGAGCCCCGCACTCTGGGGCCAACGTCCTGACTTTC.